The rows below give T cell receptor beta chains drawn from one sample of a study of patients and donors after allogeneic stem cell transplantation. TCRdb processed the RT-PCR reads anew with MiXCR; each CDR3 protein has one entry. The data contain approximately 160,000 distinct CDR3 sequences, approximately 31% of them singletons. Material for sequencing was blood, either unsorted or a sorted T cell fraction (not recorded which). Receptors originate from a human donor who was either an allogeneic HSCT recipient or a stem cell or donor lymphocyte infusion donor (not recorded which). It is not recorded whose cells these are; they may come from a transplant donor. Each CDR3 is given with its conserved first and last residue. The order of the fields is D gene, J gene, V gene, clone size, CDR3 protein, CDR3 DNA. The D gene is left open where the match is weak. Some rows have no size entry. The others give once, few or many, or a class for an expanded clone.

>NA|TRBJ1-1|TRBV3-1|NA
CASSQEYGPGFF
TGTGCCAGCAGCCAAGAATATGGACCGGGTTTCTTT
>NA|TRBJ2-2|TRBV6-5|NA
CASTGAAGELFF
TGTGCCAGCACAGGCGCAGCCGGGGAGCTGTTTTTT
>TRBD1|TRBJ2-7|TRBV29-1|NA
CSVGQGRAYEQYF
TGCAGCGTCGGACAGGGGAGGGCCTACGAGCAGTACTTC
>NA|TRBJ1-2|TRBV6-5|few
CASSYVDSNYGYTF
TGTGCCAGCAGTTACGTCGACTCTAACTATGGCTACACCTTC
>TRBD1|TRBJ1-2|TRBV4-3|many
CASSRRTGTGPVSYTF
TGCGCCAGCAGCCGTAGAACCGGGACAGGGCCCGTTAGCTACACCTTC
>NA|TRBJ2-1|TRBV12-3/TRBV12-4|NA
CASSSLAGLFF
TGTGCCAGCAGTTCCCTGGCTGGTTTATTCTTC
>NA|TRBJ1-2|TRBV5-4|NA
CASSLAFYGYTF
TGTGCCAGCAGCTTGGCATTCTATGGCTACACCTTC
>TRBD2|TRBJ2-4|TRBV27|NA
CASSFIAGGPRNIQYF
TGTGCCAGCAGTTTTATAGCGGGAGGGCCGAGGAACATTCAGTACTTC
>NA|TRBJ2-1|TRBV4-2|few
CASSHLEGYEQFF
TGTGCCAGCAGCCACCTTGAGGGCTATGAGCAGTTCTTC
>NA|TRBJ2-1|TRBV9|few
CASSVDPDYNEQFF
TGTGCCAGCAGCGTAGATCCGGACTACAATGAGCAGTTCTTC
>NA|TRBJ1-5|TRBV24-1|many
CATSDARTSYNQPQHF
TGTGCCACCAGTGATGCCCGGACGTCGTACAATCAGCCCCAGCATTTT
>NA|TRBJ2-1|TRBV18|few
CASSPPRLYSYNEQFF
TGTGCCAGCTCACCCCCTCGACTTTACTCCTACAATGAGCAGTTCTTC
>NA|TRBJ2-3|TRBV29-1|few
CSVDGDTDTQYF
TGCAGCGTTGATGGTGACACAGATACGCAGTATTTT
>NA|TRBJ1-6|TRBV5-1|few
CASSSARDSPLHF
TGCGCCAGCAGCTCGGCCAGAGATTCACCCCTCCACTTT
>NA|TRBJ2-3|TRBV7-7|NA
CASTCPGVSTDTQYF
TGTGCTAGCACTTGCCCGGGAGTAAGCACAGATACGCAGTATTTT
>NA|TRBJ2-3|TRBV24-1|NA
CATSDLGQASTDTQYF
TGTGCCACCAGTGATTTGGGGCAGGCTAGCACAGATACGCAGTATTTT
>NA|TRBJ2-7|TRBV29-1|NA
CSVLPQTGDYEQYF
TGCAGCGTTCTCCCTCAAACGGGCGACTACGAGCAGTACTTC
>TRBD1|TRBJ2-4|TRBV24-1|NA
CATSDASGTGNIQYF
TGTGCCACCAGTGATGCCTCCGGGACAGGTAACATTCAGTACTTC
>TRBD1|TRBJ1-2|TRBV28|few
CASTIRDRDGYTF
TGTGCCAGCACCATTCGGGACAGGGATGGCTACACCTTC
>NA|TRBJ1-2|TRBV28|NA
CASRLNYGYTF
TGTGCCAGCAGGCTGAACTATGGCTACACCTTC
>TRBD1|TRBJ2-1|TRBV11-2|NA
CASSPDRGRLNEQFF
TGTGCCAGCAGCCCGGACAGGGGTCGGCTCAATGAGCAGTTCTTC
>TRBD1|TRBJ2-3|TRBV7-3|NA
CASSLGDRGSDTQYF
TGTGCCAGCAGCTTAGGGGACAGGGGTTCAGATACGCAGTATTTT
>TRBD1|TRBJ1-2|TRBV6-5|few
CASSYRQGQGYTF
TGTGCCAGCAGTTATCGACAGGGTCAAGGCTACACCTTC
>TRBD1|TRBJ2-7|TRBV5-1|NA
CASSLLGQGMSYEQYF
TGCGCCAGCAGCTTGCTCGGACAGGGGATGTCCTACGAGCAGTACTTC
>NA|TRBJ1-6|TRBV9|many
CASSADWGNSPLHF
TGTGCCAGCAGCGCGGACTGGGGGAATTCACCCCTCCACTTT
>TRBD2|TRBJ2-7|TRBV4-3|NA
CASSQGEGLAGEYEQYF
TGCGCCAGCAGCCAAGGGGAAGGACTAGCGGGAGAATACGAGCAGTACTTC
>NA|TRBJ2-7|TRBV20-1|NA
CSARGDFYEQYF
TGCAGTGCTAGAGGGGACTTCTACGAGCAGTACTTC
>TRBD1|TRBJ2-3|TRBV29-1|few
CSYRDRAPADTQYF
TGCAGCTACCGGGACAGGGCCCCCGCAGATACGCAGTATTTT
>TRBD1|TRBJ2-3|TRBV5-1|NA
CASSLEGQGYTDTQYF
TGCGCCAGCAGCTTGGAGGGACAGGGCTACACAGATACGCAGTATTTT
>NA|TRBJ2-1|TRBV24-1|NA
CATSDLVHNEQFF
TGTGCCACCAGTGATTTAGTTCACAATGAGCAGTTCTTC
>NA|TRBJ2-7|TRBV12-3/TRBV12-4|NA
CASSSRGAEQYF
TGTGCCAGCAGTTCGAGGGGTGCCGAGCAGTACTTC
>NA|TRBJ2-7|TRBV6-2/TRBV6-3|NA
CASVVAGTTYEQYF
TGTGCCAGCGTAGTGGCCGGGACAACCTACGAGCAGTACTTC
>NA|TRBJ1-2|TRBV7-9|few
CASSQRAGEWKYGYTF
TGTGCCAGCAGCCAGAGGGCCGGGGAGTGGAAGTATGGCTACACCTTC
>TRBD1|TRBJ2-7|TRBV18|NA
CASSPTGPRMYEQYF
TGTGCCAGCTCACCGACAGGGCCACGCATGTACGAGCAGTACTTC
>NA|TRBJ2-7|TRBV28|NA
CASRTQGPYVQYF
TGTGCCAGCAGGACACAGGGTCCCTACGTGCAGTACTTC
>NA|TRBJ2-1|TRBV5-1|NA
CASSFAQNNNNEQFF
TGCGCCAGCAGCTTTGCACAGAACAACAACAATGAGCAGTTCTTC
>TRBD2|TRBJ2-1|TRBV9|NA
CASSLRLAGYNEQFF
TGTGCCAGCAGCCTACGACTAGCGGGTTACAATGAGCAGTTCTTC
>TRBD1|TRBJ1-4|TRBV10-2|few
CASSERTGGEKLFF
TGCGCCAGCAGTGAAAGGACAGGAGGTGAAAAACTGTTTTTT
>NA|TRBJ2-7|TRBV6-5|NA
CASSYPGGEQYF
TGTGCCAGCAGTTACCCTGGGGGCGAGCAGTACTTC
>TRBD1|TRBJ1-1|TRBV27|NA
CASSARQGFTVNTEAFF
TGTGCCAGCAGTGCCCGACAGGGATTCACCGTGAACACTGAAGCTTTCTTT
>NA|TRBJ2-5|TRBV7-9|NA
CASSSRDKETQYF
TGTGCCAGCAGCTCTAGGGACAAAGAGACCCAGTACTTC
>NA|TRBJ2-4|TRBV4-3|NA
CASSQDIVNIQYF
TGCGCCAGCAGCCAAGATATTGTTAACATTCAGTACTTC